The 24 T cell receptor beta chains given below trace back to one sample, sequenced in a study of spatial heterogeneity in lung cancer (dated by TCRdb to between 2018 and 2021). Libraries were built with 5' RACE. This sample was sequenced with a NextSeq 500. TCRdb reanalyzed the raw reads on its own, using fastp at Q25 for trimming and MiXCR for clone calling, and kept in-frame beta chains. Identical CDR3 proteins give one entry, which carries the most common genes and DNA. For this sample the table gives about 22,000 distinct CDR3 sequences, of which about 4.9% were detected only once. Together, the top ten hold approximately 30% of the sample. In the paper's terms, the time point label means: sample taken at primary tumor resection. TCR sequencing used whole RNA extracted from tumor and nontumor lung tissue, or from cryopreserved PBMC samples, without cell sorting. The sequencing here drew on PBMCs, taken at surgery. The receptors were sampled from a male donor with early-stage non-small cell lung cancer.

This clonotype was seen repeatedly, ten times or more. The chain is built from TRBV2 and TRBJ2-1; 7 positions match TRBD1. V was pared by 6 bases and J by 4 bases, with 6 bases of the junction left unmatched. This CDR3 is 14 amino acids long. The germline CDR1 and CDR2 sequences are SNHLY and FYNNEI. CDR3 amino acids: CASRRQGLYNEQFF. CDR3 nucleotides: TGTGCCAGCAGGAGACAGGGATTATACAATGAGCAGTTCTTC.

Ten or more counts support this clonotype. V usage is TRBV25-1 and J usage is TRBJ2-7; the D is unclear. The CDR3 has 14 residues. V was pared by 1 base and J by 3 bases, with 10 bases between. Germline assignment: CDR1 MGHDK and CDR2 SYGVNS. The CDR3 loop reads CASSELENFYEQYF. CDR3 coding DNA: TGTGCCAGCAGTGAATTGGAGAATTTCTACGAGCAGTACTTC.

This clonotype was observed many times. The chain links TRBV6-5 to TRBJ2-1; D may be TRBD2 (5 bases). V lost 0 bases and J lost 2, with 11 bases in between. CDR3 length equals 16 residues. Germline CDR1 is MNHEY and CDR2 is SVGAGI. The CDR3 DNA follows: TGTGCCAGCAGTTACTCAGCGGACCCCCCCTACAATGAGCAGTTCTTC. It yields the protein CASSYSADPPYNEQFF.

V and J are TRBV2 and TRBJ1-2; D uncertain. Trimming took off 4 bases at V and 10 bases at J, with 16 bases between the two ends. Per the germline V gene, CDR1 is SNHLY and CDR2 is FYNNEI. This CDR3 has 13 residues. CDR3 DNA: TGTGCCAGCAGTGTGGAGGAGGACCCCCCCTACACCTTC. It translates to CASSVEEDPPYTF. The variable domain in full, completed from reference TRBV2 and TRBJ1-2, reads EPEVTQTPSHQVTQMGQEVILRCVPISNHLYFYWYRQILGQKVEFLVSFYNNEISEKSEIFDDQFSVERPDGSNFTLKIRSTKLEDSAMYFCASSVEEDPPYTFGSGTRLTVV.

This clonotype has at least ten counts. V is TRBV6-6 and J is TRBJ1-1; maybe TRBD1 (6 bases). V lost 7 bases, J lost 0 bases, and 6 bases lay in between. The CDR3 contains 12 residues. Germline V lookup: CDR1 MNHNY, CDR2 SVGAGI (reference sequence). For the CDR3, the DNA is TGTGCCAGCAAGGGGGTGAACACTGAAGCTTTCTTT. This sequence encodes CASKGVNTEAFF.

CDR3 nucleotide sequence: TGTGCCAGCAGCTCAGGGACAGATACGCAGTATTTT. Translated: CASSSGTDTQYF. The V call is TRBV7-2, the J call TRBJ2-3; perhaps TRBD1 as D (5 bases). The CDR3 length is 12 residues. V lost 4 bases and J lost 3, with 5 bases in between. Looked up from germline, CDR1 is SGHTA and CDR2 is FQGNSA.

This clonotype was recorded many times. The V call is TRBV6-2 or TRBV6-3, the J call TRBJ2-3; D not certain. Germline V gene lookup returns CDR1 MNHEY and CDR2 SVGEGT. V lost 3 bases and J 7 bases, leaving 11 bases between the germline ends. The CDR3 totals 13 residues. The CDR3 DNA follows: TGTGCCAGCAGTTATTTTGGGCGGAATACGCAGTATTTT. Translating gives CASSYFGRNTQYF.

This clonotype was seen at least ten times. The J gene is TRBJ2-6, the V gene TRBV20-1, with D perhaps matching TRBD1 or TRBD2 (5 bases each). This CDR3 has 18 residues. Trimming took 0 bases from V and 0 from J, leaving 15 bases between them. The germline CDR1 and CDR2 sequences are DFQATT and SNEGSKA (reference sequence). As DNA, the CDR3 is TGCAGTGCTAGAGATCCGGGGCAGCTTTTCTCTGGGGCCAACGTCCTGACTTTC. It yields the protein CSARDPGQLFSGANVLTF.

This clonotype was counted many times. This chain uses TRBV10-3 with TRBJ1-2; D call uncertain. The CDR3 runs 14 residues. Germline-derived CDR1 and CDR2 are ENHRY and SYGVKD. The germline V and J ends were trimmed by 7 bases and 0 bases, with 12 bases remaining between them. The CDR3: CAITTQASNYGYTF. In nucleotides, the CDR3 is TGTGCCATCACCACCCAAGCCTCTAACTATGGCTACACCTTC.

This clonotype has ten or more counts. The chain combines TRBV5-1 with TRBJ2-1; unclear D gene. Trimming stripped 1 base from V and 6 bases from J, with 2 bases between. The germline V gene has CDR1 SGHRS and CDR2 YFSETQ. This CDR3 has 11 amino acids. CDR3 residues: CASSLTNEQFF. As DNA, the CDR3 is TGCGCCAGCAGCTTGACCAATGAGCAGTTCTTC.

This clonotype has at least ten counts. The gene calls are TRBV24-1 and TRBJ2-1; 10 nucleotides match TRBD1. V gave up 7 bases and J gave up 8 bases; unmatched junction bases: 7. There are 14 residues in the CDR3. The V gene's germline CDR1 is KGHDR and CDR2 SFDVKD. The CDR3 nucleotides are TGTGCCACCAGCCTCGGACAGGGGGTGTATGAGCAGTTCTTC. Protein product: CATSLGQGVYEQFF.

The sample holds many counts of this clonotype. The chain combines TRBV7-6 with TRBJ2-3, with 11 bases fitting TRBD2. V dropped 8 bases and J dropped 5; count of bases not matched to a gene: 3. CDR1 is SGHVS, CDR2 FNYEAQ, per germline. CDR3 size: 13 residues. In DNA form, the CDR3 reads TGTGCCAGCGGCGGACTAGCGGGAGATACGCAGTATTTT. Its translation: CASGGLAGDTQYF.

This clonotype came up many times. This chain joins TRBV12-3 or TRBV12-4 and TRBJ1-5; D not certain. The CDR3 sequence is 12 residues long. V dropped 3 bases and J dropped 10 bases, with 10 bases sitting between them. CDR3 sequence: CASSFSDEPQHF. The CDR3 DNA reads TGTGCCAGCAGTTTCTCGGACGAACCCCAGCATTTT.

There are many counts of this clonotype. The CDR3 sequence: CASSLRLAGGETQYF. CDR3 in DNA: TGTGCCAGCAGCTTACGGCTAGCGGGGGGCGAGACCCAGTACTTC. This chain connects TRBV7-2 to TRBJ2-5; 11 positions match TRBD2. Germline V gene data show CDR1 as SGHTA and CDR2 as FQGNSA. The CDR3 has 15 residues. With V trimmed by 2 bases and J by 5 bases, 4 bases remained unmatched.

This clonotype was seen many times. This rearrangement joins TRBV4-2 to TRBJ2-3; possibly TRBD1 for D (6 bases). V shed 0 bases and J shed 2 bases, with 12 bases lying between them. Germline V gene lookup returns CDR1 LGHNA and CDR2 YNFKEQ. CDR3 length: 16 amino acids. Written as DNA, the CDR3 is TGTGCCAGCAGCCAAGATGGGGGCGGGCTCACAGATACGCAGTATTTT. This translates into CASSQDGGGLTDTQYF.

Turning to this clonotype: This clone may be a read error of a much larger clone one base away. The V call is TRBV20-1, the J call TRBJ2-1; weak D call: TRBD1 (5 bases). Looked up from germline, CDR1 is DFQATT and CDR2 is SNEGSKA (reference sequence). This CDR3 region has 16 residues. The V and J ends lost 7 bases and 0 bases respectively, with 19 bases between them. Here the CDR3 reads CSVRGELPSSYNEQFF. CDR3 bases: TGCAGTGTTAGGGGTGAACTACCCAGCTCCTACAATGAGCAGTTCTTC.

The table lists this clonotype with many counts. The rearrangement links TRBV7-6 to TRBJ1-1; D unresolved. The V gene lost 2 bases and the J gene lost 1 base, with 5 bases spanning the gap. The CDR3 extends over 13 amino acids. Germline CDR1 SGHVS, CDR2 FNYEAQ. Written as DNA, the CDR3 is TGTGCCAGCAGCTTATCTGCGAACACTGAAGCTTTCTTT. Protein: CASSLSANTEAFF.

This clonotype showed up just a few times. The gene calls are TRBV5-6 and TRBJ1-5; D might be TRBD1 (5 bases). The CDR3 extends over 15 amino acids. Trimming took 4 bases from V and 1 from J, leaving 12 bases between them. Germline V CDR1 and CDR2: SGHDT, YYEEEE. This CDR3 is CASSRGFRSNQPQHF. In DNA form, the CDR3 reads TGTGCCAGCAGCCGGGGGTTTAGGAGCAATCAGCCCCAGCATTTT.

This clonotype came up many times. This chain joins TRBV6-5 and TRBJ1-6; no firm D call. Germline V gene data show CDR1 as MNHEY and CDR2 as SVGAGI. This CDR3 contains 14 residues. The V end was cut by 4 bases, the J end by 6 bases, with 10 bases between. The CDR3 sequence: CASSFGLSNSPLHF. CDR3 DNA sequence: TGTGCCAGCAGTTTCGGACTTAGTAATTCACCCCTCCACTTT.

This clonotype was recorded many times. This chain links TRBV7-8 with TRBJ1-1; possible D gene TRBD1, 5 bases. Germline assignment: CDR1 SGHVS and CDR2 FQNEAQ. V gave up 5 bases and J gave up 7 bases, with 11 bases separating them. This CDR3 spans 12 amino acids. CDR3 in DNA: TGTGCCAGCAGCCCGGGGACCGTTGAAGCTTTCTTT. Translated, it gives CASSPGTVEAFF. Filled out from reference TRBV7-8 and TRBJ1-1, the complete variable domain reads GAGVSQSPRYKVAKRGQDVALRCDPISGHVSLFWYQQALGQGPEFLTYFQNEAQLDKSGLPSDRFFAERPEGSVSTLKIQRTQQEDSAVYLCASSPGTVEAFFGQGTRLTVV.

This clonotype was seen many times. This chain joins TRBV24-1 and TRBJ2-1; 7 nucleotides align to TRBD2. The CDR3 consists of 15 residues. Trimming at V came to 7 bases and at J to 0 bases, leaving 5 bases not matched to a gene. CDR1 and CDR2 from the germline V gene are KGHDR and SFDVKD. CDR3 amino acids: CATRGGSNSYNEQFF. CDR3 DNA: TGTGCCACCAGAGGCGGGAGTAACTCCTACAATGAGCAGTTCTTC.

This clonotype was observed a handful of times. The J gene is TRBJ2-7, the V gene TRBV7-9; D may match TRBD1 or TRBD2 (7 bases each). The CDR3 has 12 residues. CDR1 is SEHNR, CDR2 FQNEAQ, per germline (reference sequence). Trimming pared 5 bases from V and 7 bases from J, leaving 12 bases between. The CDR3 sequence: CASSTRGGEQYF. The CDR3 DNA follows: TGTGCCAGCAGCACCAGGGGGGGAGAGCAGTACTTC.

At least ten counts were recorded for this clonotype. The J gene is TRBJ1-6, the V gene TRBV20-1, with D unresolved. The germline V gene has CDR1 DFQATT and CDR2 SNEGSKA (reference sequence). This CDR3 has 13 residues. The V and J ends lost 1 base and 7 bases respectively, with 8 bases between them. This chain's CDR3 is CSARGTWNSPLHF. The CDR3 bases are TGCAGTGCTAGAGGGACCTGGAATTCACCCCTCCACTTT.

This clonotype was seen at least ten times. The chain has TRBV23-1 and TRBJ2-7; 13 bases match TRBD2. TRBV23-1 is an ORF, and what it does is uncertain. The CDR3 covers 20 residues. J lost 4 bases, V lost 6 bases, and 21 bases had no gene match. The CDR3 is CASSTPPNFTSGRAWYEQYF. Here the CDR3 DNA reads TGCGCCAGCAGCACACCCCCAAATTTTACTAGCGGGAGGGCCTGGTACGAGCAGTACTTC.